These 7 T cell receptor beta chains were sequenced from one sample in a study of patients and donors after allogeneic stem cell transplantation. One entry per CDR3 protein results from TCRdb running MiXCR on the RT-PCR reads. The table includes hundreds of thousands of distinct CDR3 sequences, 16% detected once. The sequencing input was blood, either unsorted or a sorted T cell fraction (not recorded which). The receptors were gathered from a human donor who was either an allogeneic HSCT recipient or a stem cell or donor lymphocyte infusion donor (not recorded which). It is not recorded whose cells these are; they may come from a transplant donor.

The chain joins TRBV6-1 to TRBJ1-1; 7 bases fit TRBD1. The germline V gene encodes CDR1 MNHNS and CDR2 SASEGT. The J segment lost 5 bases and the V segment lost 6 bases, leaving 3 bases of the junction unmatched. This CDR3 has 12 amino acids. CDR3: CASRGQETEAFF. CDR3 bases: TGTGCCAGCAGAGGACAGGAGACTGAAGCTTTCTTT.

This clonotype was counted a few times. The V call is TRBV6-4, the J call TRBJ2-3; weak D call: TRBD2 (6 bases). Germline-derived CDR1 and CDR2 are MRHNA and SNTAGT. Trimming took off 6 bases at V and 0 bases at J, with 10 bases between the two ends. The CDR3 is 14 amino acids. CDR3 amino acids: CASRRRESTDTQYF. The DNA of the CDR3 is TGTGCCAGCAGAAGGAGGGAGAGCACAGATACGCAGTATTTT.

This clonotype was picked up a small number of times. The CDR3 coding sequence is TGTGCCAGCAGTTTAGCGCGGCGGGGCAAAAACATTCAGTACTTC. Translation gives CASSLARRGKNIQYF. The chain carries TRBV12-3 or TRBV12-4 and TRBJ2-4, with TRBD2 as a possible D gene (6 bases). The CDR3 covers 15 residues. V shed 0 bases and J shed 3 bases, with 9 bases lying between them.

There are a few counts of this clonotype. The chain is built from TRBV9 and TRBJ2-3, with 10 bases matching TRBD2. This CDR3 is 17 amino acids long. Trimming at V came to 0 bases and at J to 4 bases, leaving 8 bases not matched to a gene. Germline CDR1 reads SGDLS; CDR2 reads YYNGEE. The DNA of the CDR3 is TGTGCCAGCAGCGTAGACCCTAGCGGGAGAGTGGCAGATACGCAGTATTTT. Protein: CASSVDPSGRVADTQYF.

This clonotype has a handful of counts. This chain links TRBV6-5 with TRBJ2-1, with a tentative D call TRBD2 (5 bases). The CDR3 length is 16 residues. In germline, CDR1 is MNHEY, CDR2 SVGAGI. V lost 0 bases and J 4 bases, leaving 13 bases between the germline ends. CDR3 sequence reads: CASSYSMGGGYNEQFF. CDR3 nucleotide sequence: TGTGCCAGCAGTTACTCGATGGGCGGAGGTTACAATGAGCAGTTCTTC.

The chain links TRBV6-5 to TRBJ2-1, with 11 bases fitting TRBD2. CDR3 length: 18 amino acids. Germline V gives CDR1 MNHEY, CDR2 SVGAGI. Losses at the gene ends were 4 bases for V and 9 bases for J; bases not matched to a gene: 17. The DNA for the CDR3 is TGTGCCAGCAGTTTCAATTACGGCTTAGCGGGGGGGCAGAGTGAGCAGTTCTTC. Protein: CASSFNYGLAGGQSEQFF.

This clonotype was counted ten times or more. The chain carries TRBV5-1 and TRBJ2-7; D may correspond to TRBD1 or TRBD2 (5 bases each). Germline assignment: CDR1 SGHRS and CDR2 YFSETQ. The V gene lost 4 bases and the J gene lost 5 bases, with 16 bases spanning the gap. The CDR3 covers 14 residues. For the CDR3, the DNA is TGCGCCAGCAGCCCCTGGGACGTCTACAACGAGCAGTACTTC. Translated, it gives CASSPWDVYNEQYF.